Here is one T cell receptor (beta chain) with its context. Its cognate antigen is unknown. This sample was included in a study of shared clonotypes between healthy human individuals. Germline-derived CDR1 and CDR2 are MNHEY and SMNVEV (reference sequence). This CDR3 is 15 amino acids long. Trimming took off 5 bases at V and 4 bases at J, with 12 bases between the two ends. Some clones are missing from TCRdb's copy, which holds only in-frame ones; the method was immunoSEQ multiplex PCR. The table has about half a million clones, 81% seen once. Study results and caveats: Donor scarcity curtailed the genetic and exposure-history diversity represented herein. Only blood was sampled; tissue repertoires likely differ.

This clonotype was obtained from a woman in her thirties or forties in good health. Some clones in this sample may be carry-over from other donors' samples. The sample taken for sequencing was PBMCs. The chain links TRBV27 to TRBJ2-6; D is unclear. The CDR3 DNA reads as TGTGCCAGCAGTACCTACCTGGGAGGGGCCAACGTCCTGACTTTC. Translating gives CASSTYLGGANVLTF.